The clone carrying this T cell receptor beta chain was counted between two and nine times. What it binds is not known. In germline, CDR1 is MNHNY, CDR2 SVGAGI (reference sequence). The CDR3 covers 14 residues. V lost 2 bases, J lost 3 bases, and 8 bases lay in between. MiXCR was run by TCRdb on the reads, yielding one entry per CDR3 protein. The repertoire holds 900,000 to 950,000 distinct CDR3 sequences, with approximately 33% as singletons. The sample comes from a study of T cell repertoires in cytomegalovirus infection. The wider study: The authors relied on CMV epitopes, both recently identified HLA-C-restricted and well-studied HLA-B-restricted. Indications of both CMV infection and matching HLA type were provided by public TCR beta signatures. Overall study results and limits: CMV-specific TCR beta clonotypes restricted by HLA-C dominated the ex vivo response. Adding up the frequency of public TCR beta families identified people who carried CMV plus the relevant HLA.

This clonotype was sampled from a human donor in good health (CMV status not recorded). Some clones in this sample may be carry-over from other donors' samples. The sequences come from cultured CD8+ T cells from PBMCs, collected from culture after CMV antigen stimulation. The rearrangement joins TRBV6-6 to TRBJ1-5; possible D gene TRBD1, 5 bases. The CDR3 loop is CASSYRGYNQPQHF. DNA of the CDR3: TGTGCCAGCAGTTACCGGGGGTACAATCAGCCCCAGCATTTT.